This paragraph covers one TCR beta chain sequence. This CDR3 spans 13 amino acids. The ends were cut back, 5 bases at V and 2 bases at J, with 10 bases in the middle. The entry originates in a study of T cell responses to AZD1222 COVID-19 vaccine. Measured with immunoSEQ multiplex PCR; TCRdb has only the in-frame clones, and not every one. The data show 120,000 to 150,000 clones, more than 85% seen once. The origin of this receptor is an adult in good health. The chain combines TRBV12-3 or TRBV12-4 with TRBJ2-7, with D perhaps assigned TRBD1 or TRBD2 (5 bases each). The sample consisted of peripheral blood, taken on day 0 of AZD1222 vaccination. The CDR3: CASSRGGPYEQYF. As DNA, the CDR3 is TGTGCCAGCAGTCGGGGCGGACCCTACGAGCAGTACTTC.